This T cell receptor beta chain appears in the sequencing data of a study of T cell repertoires in cytomegalovirus infection. At the level of the study: From public TCR beta signatures came an indication of both CMV infection and matching HLA type. Overall study findings and caveats: HLA-C-restricted CMV clonotypes gave the most frequent clonotype in two of eight donors. The cumulative frequency of public TCR beta families distinguished individuals who carried CMV together with the relevant HLA.

This clonotype was seen only a few times. What it binds is unknown. TCRdb re-analysed the reads in MiXCR, keeping a single row per CDR3 protein. The sample includes fewer than 400,000 distinct CDR3 sequences, 15% to 20% seen only once; the top ten take roughly 9%. Source material: PBMCs. The source of this sequence is a human donor in good health (CMV status not recorded). Some clones in this sample may be carry-over from other donors' samples.

For the CDR3, the DNA is TGCAGTGCTAGTGTGGACAGGGCACCCGAGCAGTACTTC. The encoded protein is CSASVDRAPEQYF. The gene calls are TRBV20-1 and TRBJ2-7, with 8 nucleotides matching TRBD1. Germline CDR1 is DFQATT and CDR2 is SNEGSKA (reference sequence). Germline trimming cut 3 bases from V and 6 bases from J; bases unmatched to any gene: 7. The CDR3 contains 13 residues.